Detailed here is one T cell receptor (beta chain). The antigen remains unidentified. The record originates from a study of identical twins. Study-level points and caveats: Abundant beta clonotypes from cord blood bore fewer insertions; memory repertoires lacked this pattern. For out-of-frame beta sequences, excess twin sharing was weaker. Twin sharing of out-of-frame TCR alpha was underestimated by models in monozygotic pairs.

A universal primer site was incorporated via template switching, and the cDNA contained unique molecular identifiers. TCRdb recomputed calls from the 5' RACE reads with MiXCR, one row per CDR3 protein. The sample has more than 400,000 distinct CDR3 sequences, roughly 15% seen once. Germline V gene lookup returns CDR1 SGHKS and CDR2 YYEKEE (reference sequence). V lost 0 bases, J lost 9 bases, and 9 bases stayed unmatched. The CDR3 sequence is 16 residues long. The sample was also linked to a second study, of yellow fever vaccine responses in identical twins.

V usage is TRBV5-5 and J usage is TRBJ1-6; TRBD1 matches 7 bases. The specimen was CD4+ T cells sorted from blood. This clonotype was obtained from a woman younger than 35 in good health. In DNA, the CDR3 is TGTGCCAGCAGCTTGGCCGGCAGGGGGTACGGTTCACCCCTCCACTTT. Residues: CASSLAGRGYGSPLHF.